Each of the 18 T cell receptor beta chains below was sequenced from the same sample in a study of T cells in Graves' hyperthyroidism and ophthalmopathy. What was amplified from RNA transcripts were TCR beta CDR3 regions. In the first-round RT-PCR of the TCR CDR3, the HTBI primer set was used. TCRdb redid the calling of the multiplex PCR reads with MiXCR, one entry per CDR3 protein. The table shows 50,000 to 75,000 distinct CDR3 sequences, with less than 50% occurring only once. The source material was blood. These receptors were collected from a woman aged 25 to 45 with Graves' ophthalmopathy.

This clonotype was counted many times. The genes are TRBV2 and TRBJ1-2; D gene uncertain. Germline CDR1 is SNHLY and CDR2 is FYNNEI. V was trimmed by 2 bases and J by 4 bases, leaving 11 bases between them. The CDR3 extends over 14 amino acids. CDR3 sequence (DNA): TGTGCCAGCAGTGAACTAACAGTTGGCTATGGCTACACCTTC. This gives the protein CASSELTVGYGYTF. Combining the CDR3 with reference TRBV2 and TRBJ1-2 gives the whole variable domain EPEVTQTPSHQVTQMGQEVILRCVPISNHLYFYWYRQILGQKVEFLVSFYNNEISEKSEIFDDQFSVERPDGSNFTLKIRSTKLEDSAMYFCASSELTVGYGYTFGSGTRLTVV.

The chain recombines TRBV27 with TRBJ2-2; D could derive from TRBD1 or TRBD2 (5 bases each). CDR3 length equals 14 residues. The germline V and J ends were trimmed by 3 bases and 8 bases, with 13 bases remaining between them. The germline V gene has CDR1 MNHEY and CDR2 SMNVEV (reference sequence). CDR3 sequence: CASSLGPLPGELFF. The DNA of the CDR3 is TGTGCCAGCAGTTTGGGACCCCTTCCGGGGGAGCTGTTTTTT.

A note on this clonotype: Possible read error: a much larger clone is one base away. This chain links TRBV3-1 with TRBJ2-7, with TRBD2 identical over 7 bases. This CDR3 is built from 15 residues. Looked up from germline, CDR1 is LGHDT and CDR2 is YNNKEL (reference sequence). The CDR3 loop is CAGSQGSGGYYEQYF. In nucleotides, the CDR3 is TGTGCCGGCAGCCAAGGGTCGGGAGGCTACTACGAGCAGTACTTC.

The chain uses TRBV19 and TRBJ2-2, with TRBD1 identical over 9 bases. The CDR3 runs to 16 residues. CDR1 LNHDA and CDR2 SQIVND come from the germline V gene (reference sequence). Unmatched junction bases numbered 12, after V lost 7 bases and J lost 6 bases. Here the CDR3 DNA reads TGTGCCAGTACCACACTGACAGGGGGGTCAGCCGGGGAGCTGTTTTTT. Translated, it gives CASTTLTGGSAGELFF.

Turning to this clonotype: One end of the junction varies from germline; a read error may be responsible. This sequence joins TRBV24-1 and TRBJ2-5, with no clear D. The CDR3 is 14 residues long. The germline CDR1 and CDR2 sequences are KGHDR and SFDVKD. In nucleotides, the CDR3 is TGTGCCACCAGTGCAGGTGGCAGCCAAGAGGCCCAGTACTTC. Its protein is CATSAGGSQEAQYF.

CDR3 DNA sequence: TGTGCCAGCAGCTTGGGGCCCGGCGAGTCCTACGAGCAGTACTTC. Encoded protein: CASSLGPGESYEQYF. The V call is TRBV7-3, the J call TRBJ2-7; a possible D gene is TRBD1 (5 bases). CDR1 SGHTA and CDR2 FQGTGA come from the germline V gene. This CDR3 is built from 15 residues. V was shortened by 3 bases and J by 1 base, with 13 bases between the two germline ends. Combining the CDR3 with reference TRBV7-3 and TRBJ2-7 gives the whole variable domain GAGVSQTPSNKVTEKGKYVELRCDPISGHTALYWYRQSLGQGPEFLIYFQGTGAADDSGLPNDRFFAVRPEGSVSTLKIQRTERGDSAVYLCASSLGPGESYEQYFGPGTRLTVT.

This clonotype was recorded at least ten times. The chain couples TRBV6-2 or TRBV6-3 to TRBJ1-3; 7 bases are a match to TRBD1. Per the germline V gene, CDR1 is MNHEY and CDR2 is SVGEGT. The junction had 8 bases not matched to a gene; V was cut back by 6 bases and J by 0 bases. The CDR3 runs 16 residues. CDR3 in amino acids: CASSHGQDSSGNTIYF. DNA for the CDR3: TGTGCCAGCAGCCACGGACAGGACAGCTCTGGAAACACCATATATTTT.

About this clonotype: It may be a read error: a sequence one base away is much more abundant. The gene calls are TRBV6-2 or TRBV6-3 and TRBJ2-1, with 9 bases that match TRBD2. CDR1 MNHEY and CDR2 SVGEGT come from the germline V gene. The CDR3 totals 16 residues. V was clipped by 3 bases and J by 7 bases; unmatched bases: 10. The CDR3 region has the DNA TGTGCCAGCAGTTATGATTTAGCGGGAGTAAAGAATGAGCAGTTCTTC. This encodes CASSYDLAGVKNEQFF.

This clonotype was counted once. The chain carries TRBV19 and TRBJ2-7, with 11 positions matching TRBD2. The trim removed 6 bases at V and 0 bases at J, leaving 1 base unmatched. From germline, CDR1 is LNHDA and CDR2 SQIVND (reference sequence). The CDR3 totals 14 residues. CDR3 bases: TGTGCCAGTAGGGGGACTAGCGGCTCCTACGAGCAGTACTTC. As protein: CASRGTSGSYEQYF. Using reference TRBV19 and TRBJ2-7 for the parts outside the CDR3, the full variable domain is DGGITQSPKYLFRKEGQNVTLSCEQNLNHDAMYWYRQDPGQGLRLIYYSQIVNDFQKGDIAEGYSVSREKKESFPLTVTSAQKNPTAFYLCASRGTSGSYEQYFGPGTRLTVT.

This chain links TRBV5-1 with TRBJ2-2; TRBD2 might be the D (6 bases). Per the germline V gene, CDR1 is SGHRS and CDR2 is YFSETQ. The CDR3 is 14 amino acids. The germline V and J ends were trimmed by 4 bases and 7 bases, with 14 bases remaining between them. The CDR3 bases are TGCGCCAGCAGCCCGACGGCGACTAGCGGGGAGCTGTTTTTT. It is translated as CASSPTATSGELFF.

The chain joins TRBV2 to TRBJ2-1; 14 positions agree with TRBD2. Germline V gene lookup returns CDR1 SNHLY and CDR2 FYNNEI. V trimming: 10 bases; J trimming: 4 bases; junction bases outside the gene matches: 12. The CDR3 contains 17 residues. The CDR3 DNA reads as TGTGCCACCGAACCGACTAGCGGGAGGGCCCCTTACAATGAGCAGTTCTTC. It translates to CATEPTSGRAPYNEQFF.

This clonotype was detected once. The chain links TRBV7-6 to TRBJ2-1; 16 nucleotides agree with TRBD2. V lost 4 bases, J lost 8 bases, and 2 bases stayed unmatched. This CDR3 spans 15 amino acids. Per germline, CDR1 SGHVS and CDR2 FNYEAQ. In nucleotides, the CDR3 is TGTGCCAGCAGCTCCGGGACTAGCGGGAGGGATGAGCAGTTCTTC. Protein: CASSSGTSGRDEQFF.

V usage is TRBV7-9 and J usage is TRBJ1-5; D is unclear. In germline, CDR1 is SEHNR, CDR2 FQNEAQ (reference sequence). This CDR3 has 15 amino acids. Trimming removed 7 bases from V and 7 bases from J, with 20 bases in between. DNA of the CDR3: TGTGCCAGCACTTACAGAGACACCTACGAGCAGCCCCAGCATTTT. Its protein product is CASTYRDTYEQPQHF.

Worth noting for this clonotype: In this CDR3 the conserved last residue, phenylalanine or tryptophan, is missing, so a read error is likely. This chain uses TRBV7-7 with TRBJ2-1, with D unresolved. The V gene's germline CDR1 is SSHAT and CDR2 FNYEAQ (reference sequence). This CDR3 is 16 amino acids long. CDR3 nucleotides: TGTGCTAGCAGCTTAACGAGGATGAGTCTCGACAATGAGCAGTTCGTC. Encoded protein: CASSLTRMSLDNEQFV.

Of note for this clonotype: Compared with germline, one end of the junction differs, possibly owing to a read error. The chain uses TRBV24-1 and TRBJ1-2; 8 nucleotides align to TRBD1. CDR1 and CDR2 (germline): KGHDR, SFDVKD. The CDR3 spans 15 residues. CDR3 sequence: CASSLDSTGGGGYTF. CDR3 in DNA: TGTGCCAGCAGTTTAGACAGCACAGGGGGGGGGGGCTACACCTTC.

This clonotype has ten or more counts. This chain joins TRBV6-6 and TRBJ1-6; 7 nucleotides agree with TRBD1. The CDR3 extends over 14 amino acids. Per germline, CDR1 MNHNY and CDR2 SVGAGI (reference sequence). The trim removed 6 bases at V and 6 bases at J, leaving 5 bases unmatched. The CDR3 spells CASRKGAGNSPLHF. Here the CDR3 DNA reads TGTGCCAGCAGGAAGGGGGCCGGTAATTCACCCCTCCACTTT.

The chain is built from TRBV7-3 and TRBJ1-6, with D unclear. Per germline, CDR1 SGHTA and CDR2 FQGTGA. Trimming removed 5 bases at V and 7 bases at J, with 12 bases between. The CDR3 has 14 amino acids. The CDR3 region has the DNA TGTGCCAGCAGCCCTAGCGGGAGGAATTCACCCCTCCACTTT. This sequence encodes CASSPSGRNSPLHF.

Of note for this clonotype: This CDR3 is missing its conserved last phenylalanine or tryptophan, likely due to a read error. The rearrangement joins TRBV2 to TRBJ2-1; D may be TRBD1 (5 bases). Trimming pared 6 bases from V and 7 bases from J, leaving 13 bases between. CDR1 and CDR2 (germline): SNHLY, FYNNEI. CDR3 length: 13 amino acids. In DNA, the CDR3 is TGTGCCAGCAGCCTGGGGCCAGCAAATGAGCAGTTCCTC. It translates to CASSLGPANEQFL.